This record looks at one TCR beta chain sequence and its context. The antigen is unknown. RNA, at about 0.45 to 1 ug, was reverse transcribed with random hexamers. In TCRdb, the immunoSEQ multiplex PCR reads were re-called with MiXCR into one record per CDR3 protein. The sample consists of around 170,000 distinct CDR3 sequences, roughly 95% of them appearing once. Germline CDR1 is KGHSH and CDR2 is LQKENI. Between the trimmed V and J ends, which lost 2 bases and 2 bases, there was a span of 12 bases. CDR3 length: 15 amino acids. The data derive from a study of CD8 T cells in Susac syndrome. Study-wide results and caveats: The CD4+ T cell repertoire of patients with Susac syndrome showed no detectable clonal expansion.

The specimen sequenced was CD4+ T cells from PBMCs. The source of this sequence is a human donor with Susac syndrome. The rearrangement uses TRBV18 and TRBJ1-2; D is ambiguous. The CDR3 DNA reads TGTGCCAGCTCACCAGGTGTCAAGGGAAACTATGGCTACACCTTC. It is translated as CASSPGVKGNYGYTF. Full variable domain (remainder filled in from reference TRBV18 and TRBJ1-2): NAGVMQNPRHLVRRRGQEARLRCSPMKGHSHVYWYRQLPEEGLKFMVYLQKENIIDESGMPKERFSAEFPKEGPSILRIQQVVRGDSAAYFCASSPGVKGNYGYTFGSGTRLTVV.